These 21 T cell receptor beta chains were all obtained from the same sample, sequenced in a study of T cell responses to AZD1222 COVID-19 vaccine. The table came from immunoSEQ multiplex PCR; TCRdb's copy has only in-frame clones and leaves some out. The sample lists 90,000 to 100,000 clones, roughly nine tenths occurring once. The sample in question was peripheral blood, obtained on day 0 of AZD1222 vaccination. These receptors all stem from an adult in good health.

V usage is TRBV19 and J usage is TRBJ1-3; D uncertain. The length of the CDR3 is 14 residues. V was shortened by 5 bases and J by 0 bases, with 8 bases between the two germline ends. The germline V gene encodes CDR1 LNHDA and CDR2 SQIVND (reference sequence). CDR3 nucleotides: TGTGCCAGTAGTCCTTTGAACTCTGGAAACACCATATATTTT. This sequence encodes CASSPLNSGNTIYF.

The chain uses TRBV9 and TRBJ2-3, with D possibly being TRBD2 (6 bases). This CDR3 contains 16 residues. V was shortened by 2 bases and J by 1 base, with 14 bases between the two germline ends. The germline gives CDR1 SGDLS, CDR2 YYNGEE. The CDR3 loop reads CASSVRDSARTDTQYF. The CDR3 DNA is TGTGCCAGCAGCGTTCGGGACTCAGCCCGCACAGATACGCAGTATTTT.

This chain uses TRBV5-5 with TRBJ1-5, with D possibly TRBD1 on 5 matching bases. From germline, CDR1 is SGHKS and CDR2 YYEKEE (reference sequence). CDR3 length: 14 residues. Between the trimmed V and J ends, which lost 2 bases and 6 bases, there was a span of 12 bases. The CDR3 DNA is TGTGCCAGCAGCTTTGAGGGGAGTGGTCAGCCCCAGCATTTT. It is translated as CASSFEGSGQPQHF. Full variable domain (missing parts from reference TRBV5-5 and TRBJ1-5): DAGVTQSPTHLIKTRGQQVTLRCSPISGHKSVSWYQQVLGQGPQFIFQYYEKEERGRGNFPDRFSARQFPNYSSELNVNALLLGDSALYLCASSFEGSGQPQHFGDGTRLSIL.

This chain joins TRBV4-3 and TRBJ2-3; 7 positions agree with TRBD2. The CDR3 length is 17 residues. Germline CDR1 LGHNA, CDR2 YSLEER. V dropped 1 base and J dropped 2; count of bases not matched to a gene: 9. The DNA of the CDR3 is TGCGCCAGCAGCCAAGCAGCGGGGCTAGCGACCACAGATACGCAGTATTTT. The encoded protein is CASSQAAGLATTDTQYF.

The chain links TRBV20-1 to TRBJ1-2; no firm D call. There are 11 residues in the CDR3. Deletions cut 6 bases from V and 6 bases from J, with 11 bases between. Per the germline V gene, CDR1 is DFQATT and CDR2 is SNEGSKA (reference sequence). The CDR3 coding sequence is TGCAGTGCCGGCAGGTCCGATGGCTACACCTTC. This gives the protein CSAGRSDGYTF.

CDR3 loop: CASSLASSTNEKLFF. The CDR3 nucleotides read TGTGCCAGCAGCCTTGCTTCTTCCACTAATGAAAAACTGTTTTTT. V gene TRBV7-2 combines with J gene TRBJ1-4, with D unclear. Per the germline V gene, CDR1 is SGHTA and CDR2 is FQGNSA. Trimming shortened V by 5 bases and J by 2 bases, and 12 bases separated the two germline ends. There are 15 residues in the CDR3.

The chain joins TRBV19 to TRBJ1-5; no firm D call. Germline lookup yields CDR1 LNHDA and CDR2 SQIVND (reference sequence). This CDR3 is 16 amino acids long. V lost 3 bases, J lost 2 bases, and 14 bases lay in between. The CDR3 DNA is TGTGCCAGTAGTATTGCGACCGCGGCGGGCAATCAGCCCCAGCATTTT. Protein product: CASSIATAAGNQPQHF.

The chain joins TRBV19 to TRBJ1-1; 11 nucleotides match TRBD1. J gave up 4 bases and V 5 bases, and 6 bases lay outside the gene matches. The CDR3 spans 15 residues. The germline gives CDR1 LNHDA, CDR2 SQIVND (reference sequence). CDR3 amino acids: CASSERGQGATEAFF. The CDR3 DNA is TGTGCCAGTAGTGAACGAGGACAGGGGGCCACTGAAGCTTTCTTT.

V is TRBV18 and J is TRBJ2-1; 14 bases are shared with TRBD2. CDR1 is KGHSH and CDR2 is LQKENI in the germline V gene. The junction had 4 bases not matched to a gene; V was cut back by 3 bases and J by 6 bases. The CDR3 spans 16 residues. CDR3 residues: CASSPGLAGEGNEQFF. The DNA of the CDR3 is TGTGCCAGCTCACCGGGACTAGCGGGAGAAGGCAATGAGCAGTTCTTC.

This clone appeared once. This rearrangement joins TRBV3-1 (or the pseudogene TRBV3-2) to TRBJ2-3; D is possibly TRBD1 or TRBD2 (5 bases each). Germline V gene lookup returns CDR1 LGHDT and CDR2 YNNKEL (reference sequence). CDR3 size: 17 residues. Trimming pared 4 bases from V and 2 bases from J, leaving 19 bases between. CDR3 sequence: CASSPLSGTHFTDTQYF. CDR3 DNA: TGTGCCAGCAGCCCCTTGTCCGGGACCCACTTCACAGATACGCAGTATTTT.

The chain carries TRBV9 and TRBJ2-3; D could derive from TRBD1 or TRBD2 (5 bases each). This CDR3 has 16 residues. Germline values: CDR1 SGDLS, CDR2 YYNGEE. Trimming cost V 0 bases and J 2 bases, with 13 bases left between them. The CDR3 DNA reads as TGTGCCAGCAGCGTAGGGGACCCGACCCCCACAGATACGCAGTATTTT. This gives the protein CASSVGDPTPTDTQYF.

This clone showed up just a few times. The chain recombines TRBV7-6 with TRBJ1-2; D uncertain. The CDR3 sequence is 17 residues long. The V gene's germline CDR1 is SGHVS and CDR2 FNYEAQ. Trimming cost V 6 bases and J 0 bases, with 20 bases left between them. The CDR3 nucleotides are TGTGCCAGCAGTCTTAGCCGGGGATGGGCTGCTAACTATGGCTACACCTTC. Translating gives CASSLSRGWAANYGYTF.

The chain is built from TRBV27 and TRBJ2-5; D is perhaps TRBD1 (6 bases). Germline values: CDR1 MNHEY, CDR2 SMNVEV (reference sequence). The ends were cut back, 4 bases at V and 1 base at J, with 10 bases in the middle. The CDR3 spans 14 residues. The chain's CDR3 is CASSSADSQETQYF. DNA of the CDR3: TGTGCCAGCAGTTCGGCGGACAGCCAAGAGACCCAGTACTTC.

This clone was seen a single time. V gene TRBV5-5 combines with J gene TRBJ1-2, with TRBD1 as a possible D gene (6 bases). V lost 0 bases, J lost 6 bases, and 15 bases lay in between. The germline CDR1 and CDR2 sequences are SGHKS and YYEKEE (reference sequence). This CDR3 has 15 residues. CDR3 DNA: TGTGCCAGCAGCTTGGGACCACAGGGAATTAATGGCTACACCTTC. Amino acid sequence: CASSLGPQGINGYTF.

The chain joins TRBV7-8 to TRBJ1-5, with D tentatively TRBD1 (5 bases). The length of the CDR3 is 15 residues. The V and J ends lost 5 bases and 2 bases respectively, with 13 bases between them. The germline gives CDR1 SGHVS, CDR2 FQNEAQ. In nucleotides, the CDR3 is TGTGCCAGCAGCCCCGACAGTCTAGGCAATCAGCCCCAGCATTTT. It specifies CASSPDSLGNQPQHF.

The chain carries TRBV28 and TRBJ1-1; D call uncertain. Trimming removed 5 bases from V and 1 base from J, with 11 bases in between. CDR1 is MDHEN and CDR2 is SYDVKM in the germline V gene. This CDR3 has 14 amino acids. The CDR3 is CASSPPGQNTEAFF. Written as DNA, the CDR3 is TGTGCCAGCAGTCCGCCCGGTCAGAACACTGAAGCTTTCTTT.

The V call is TRBV19, the J call TRBJ1-1; D is possibly TRBD1 (6 bases). V lost 1 base and J 2 bases, leaving 8 bases between the germline ends. The CDR3 spans 14 residues. Germline V gene lookup returns CDR1 LNHDA and CDR2 SQIVND (reference sequence). The CDR3 here is CASSIVGTNTEAFF. The CDR3, as DNA: TGTGCCAGTAGTATAGTAGGGACAAACACTGAAGCTTTCTTT.

This rearrangement joins TRBV24-1 to TRBJ2-1; the match to TRBD2 covers 12 bases. This CDR3 spans 17 amino acids. Per the germline V gene, CDR1 is KGHDR and CDR2 is SFDVKD. J was trimmed by 0 bases and V by 9 bases; bases with no gene match: 8. DNA of the CDR3: TGTGCCACCGCCGGGACTAGCGGGCCTAGCTCCTACAATGAGCAGTTCTTC. This translates into CATAGTSGPSSYNEQFF.

The chain carries TRBV24-1 and TRBJ1-1; D gene ambiguous. The CDR3 spans 12 residues. Trimming removed 9 bases at V and 1 base at J, with 8 bases between. CDR1 is KGHDR and CDR2 is SFDVKD in the germline V gene. CDR3 sequence: CATRGGNTEAFF. As DNA, the CDR3 is TGTGCCACCCGTGGCGGGAACACTGAAGCTTTCTTT.

The chain joins TRBV9 to TRBJ2-7; D is undetermined. The germline gives CDR1 SGDLS, CDR2 YYNGEE. The germline V and J ends were trimmed by 0 bases and 3 bases, with 10 bases remaining between them. CDR3 length equals 14 residues. CDR3 region: CASSVVNSYYEQYV. In DNA form, the CDR3 reads TGTGCCAGCAGCGTAGTAAATAGCTACTACGAGCAGTACGTC.

This clone was seen a handful of times. V usage is TRBV27 and J usage is TRBJ2-3, with 7 bases identical to TRBD1. Germline V gene lookup returns CDR1 MNHEY and CDR2 SMNVEV (reference sequence). The junction had 5 bases not matched to a gene; V was cut back by 2 bases and J by 3 bases. The CDR3 is 15 residues long. CDR3 nucleotides: TGTGCCAGCAGTTTAATTGGGACAGCAACAGATACGCAGTATTTT. This codes for CASSLIGTATDTQYF.